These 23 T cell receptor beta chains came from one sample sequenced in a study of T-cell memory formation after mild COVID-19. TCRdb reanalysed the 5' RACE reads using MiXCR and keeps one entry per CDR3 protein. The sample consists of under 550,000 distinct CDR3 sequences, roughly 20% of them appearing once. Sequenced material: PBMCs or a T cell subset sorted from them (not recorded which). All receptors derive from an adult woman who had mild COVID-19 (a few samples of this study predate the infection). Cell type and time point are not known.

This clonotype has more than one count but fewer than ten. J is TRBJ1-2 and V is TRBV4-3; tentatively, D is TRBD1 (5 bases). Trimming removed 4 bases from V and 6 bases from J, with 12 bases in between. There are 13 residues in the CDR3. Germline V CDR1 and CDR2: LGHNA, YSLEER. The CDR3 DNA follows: TGCGCCAGCAGCCTCTTGGGGGACCATGGCTACACCTTC. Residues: CASSLLGDHGYTF.

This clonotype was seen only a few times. The CDR3 region has the DNA TGTGCCAGCAGCCCACTCCGCTCGGACGGATTGTACGAGCAGTACTTC. Amino acid sequence: CASSPLRSDGLYEQYF. The rearrangement joins TRBV7-8 to TRBJ2-7; no firm D call. The CDR3 covers 16 residues. V lost 5 bases, J lost 4 bases, and 21 bases lay in between. In germline, CDR1 is SGHVS, CDR2 FQNEAQ.

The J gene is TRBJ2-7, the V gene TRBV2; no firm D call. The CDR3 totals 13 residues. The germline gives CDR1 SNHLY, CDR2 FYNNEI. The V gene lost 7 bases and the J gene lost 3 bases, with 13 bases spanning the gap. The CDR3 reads CASNSGPFYEQYF. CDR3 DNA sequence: TGTGCCAGCAATTCAGGTCCCTTCTACGAGCAGTACTTC.

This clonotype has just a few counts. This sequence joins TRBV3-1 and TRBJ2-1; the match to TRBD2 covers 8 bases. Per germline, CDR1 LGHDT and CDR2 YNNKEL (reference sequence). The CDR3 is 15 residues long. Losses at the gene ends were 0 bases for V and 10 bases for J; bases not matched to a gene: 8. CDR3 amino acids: CASSQDQLAGHEQFF. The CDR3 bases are TGTGCCAGCAGCCAAGACCAGTTAGCGGGGCACGAGCAGTTCTTC.

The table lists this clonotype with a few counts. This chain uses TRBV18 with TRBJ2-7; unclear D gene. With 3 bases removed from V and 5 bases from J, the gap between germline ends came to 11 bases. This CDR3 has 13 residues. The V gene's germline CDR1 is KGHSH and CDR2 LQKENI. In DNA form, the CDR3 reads TGTGCCAGCTCACCCCCGGTCCTTGACGAGCAGTACTTC. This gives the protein CASSPPVLDEQYF.

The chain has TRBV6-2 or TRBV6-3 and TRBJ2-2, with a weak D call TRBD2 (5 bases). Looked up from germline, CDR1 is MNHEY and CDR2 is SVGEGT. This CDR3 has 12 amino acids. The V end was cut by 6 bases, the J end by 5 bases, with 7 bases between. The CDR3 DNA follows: TGTGCCAGCAGACCGGGGACCGGGGAGCTGTTTTTT. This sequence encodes CASRPGTGELFF.

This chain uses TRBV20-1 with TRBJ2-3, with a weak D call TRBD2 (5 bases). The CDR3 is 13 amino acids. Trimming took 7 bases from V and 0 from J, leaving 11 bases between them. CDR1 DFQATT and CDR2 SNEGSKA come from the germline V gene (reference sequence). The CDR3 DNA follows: TGCAGTGGGCCCCCGGGAAGCACAGATACGCAGTATTTT. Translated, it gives CSGPPGSTDTQYF.

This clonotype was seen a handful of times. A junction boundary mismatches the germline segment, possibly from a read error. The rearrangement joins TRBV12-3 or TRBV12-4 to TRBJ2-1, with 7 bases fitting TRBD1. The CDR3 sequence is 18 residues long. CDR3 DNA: TGTGCCAGCAGCCTTAGTTTCTCGGTGGGACAGCGCTACGATGAGCAGTTCTTC. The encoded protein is CASSLSFSVGQRYDEQFF.

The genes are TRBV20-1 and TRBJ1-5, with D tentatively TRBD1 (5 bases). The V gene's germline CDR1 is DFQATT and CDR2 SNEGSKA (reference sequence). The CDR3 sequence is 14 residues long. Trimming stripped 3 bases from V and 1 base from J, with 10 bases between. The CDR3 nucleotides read TGCAGTGCTAGTAAGGGGACCAGCAATCAGCCCCAGCATTTT. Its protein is CSASKGTSNQPQHF.

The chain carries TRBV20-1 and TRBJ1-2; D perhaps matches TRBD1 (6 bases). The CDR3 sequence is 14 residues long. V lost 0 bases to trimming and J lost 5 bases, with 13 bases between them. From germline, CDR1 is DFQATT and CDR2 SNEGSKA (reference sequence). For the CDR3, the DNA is TGCAGTGCTAGAGATCCAAAAGGGGGGTATGGCTACACCTTC. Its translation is CSARDPKGGYGYTF.

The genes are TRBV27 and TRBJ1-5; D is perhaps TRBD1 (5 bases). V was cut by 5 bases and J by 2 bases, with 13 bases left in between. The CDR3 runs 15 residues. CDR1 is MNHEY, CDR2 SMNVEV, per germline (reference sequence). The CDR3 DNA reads TGTGCCAGCAGTCTAGAGGGGTTTGGCAATCAGCCCCAGCATTTT. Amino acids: CASSLEGFGNQPQHF.

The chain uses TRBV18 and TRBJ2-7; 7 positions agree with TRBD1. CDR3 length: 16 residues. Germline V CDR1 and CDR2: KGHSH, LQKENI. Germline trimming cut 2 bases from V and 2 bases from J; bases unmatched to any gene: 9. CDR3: CASSPDPRGFPYEQYF. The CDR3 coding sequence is TGTGCCAGCTCACCAGACCCCAGGGGGTTCCCCTACGAGCAGTACTTC.

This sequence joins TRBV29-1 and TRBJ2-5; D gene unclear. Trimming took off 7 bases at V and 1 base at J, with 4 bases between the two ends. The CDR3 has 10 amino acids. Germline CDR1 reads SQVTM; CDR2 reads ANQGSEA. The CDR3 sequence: CSALQETQYF. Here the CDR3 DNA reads TGCAGCGCTCTCCAAGAGACCCAGTACTTC.

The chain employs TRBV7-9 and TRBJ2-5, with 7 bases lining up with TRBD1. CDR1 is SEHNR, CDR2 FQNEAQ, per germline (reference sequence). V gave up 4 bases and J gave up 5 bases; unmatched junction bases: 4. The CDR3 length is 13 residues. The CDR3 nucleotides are TGTGCCAGCAGCTCGACAGGGATGGAGACCCAGTACTTC. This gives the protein CASSSTGMETQYF.

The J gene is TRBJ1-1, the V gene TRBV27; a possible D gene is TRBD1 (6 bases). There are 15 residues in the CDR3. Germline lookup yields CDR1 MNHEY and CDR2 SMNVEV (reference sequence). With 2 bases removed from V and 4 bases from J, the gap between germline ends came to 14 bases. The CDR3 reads CASSLSWGLGTEAFF. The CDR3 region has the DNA TGTGCCAGCAGTTTAAGTTGGGGGCTGGGCACTGAAGCTTTCTTT.

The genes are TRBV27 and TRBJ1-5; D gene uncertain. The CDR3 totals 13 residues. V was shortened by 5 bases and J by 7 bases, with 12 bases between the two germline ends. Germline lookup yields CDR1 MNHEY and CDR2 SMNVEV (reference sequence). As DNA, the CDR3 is TGTGCCAGCAGTCGTGGGGTGGGACAGCCCCAGCATTTT. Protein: CASSRGVGQPQHF.

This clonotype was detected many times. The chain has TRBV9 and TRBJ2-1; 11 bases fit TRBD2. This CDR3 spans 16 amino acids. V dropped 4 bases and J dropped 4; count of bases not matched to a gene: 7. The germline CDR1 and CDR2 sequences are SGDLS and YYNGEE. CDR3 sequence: CASSPPLAGGYNEQFF. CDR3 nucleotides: TGTGCCAGCAGCCCCCCCTTAGCGGGGGGGTACAATGAGCAGTTCTTC.

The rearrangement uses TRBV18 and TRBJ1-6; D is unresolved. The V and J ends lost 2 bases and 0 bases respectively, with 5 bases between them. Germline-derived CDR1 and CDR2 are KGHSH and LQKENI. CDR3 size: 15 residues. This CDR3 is CASSPGGSYNSPLHF. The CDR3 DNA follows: TGTGCCAGCTCACCAGGCGGCTCCTATAATTCACCCCTCCACTTT.

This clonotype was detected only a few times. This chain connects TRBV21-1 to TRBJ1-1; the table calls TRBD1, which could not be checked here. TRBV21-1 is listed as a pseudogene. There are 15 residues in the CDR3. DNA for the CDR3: TGTGCCAGCAGCACCCGGGACAGGGTTTCCACTGAAGCTTTCTTT. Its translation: CASSTRDRVSTEAFF.

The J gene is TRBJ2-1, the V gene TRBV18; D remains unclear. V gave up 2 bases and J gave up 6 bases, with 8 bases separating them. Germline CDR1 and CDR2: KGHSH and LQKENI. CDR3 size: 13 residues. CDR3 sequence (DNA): TGTGCCAGCTCACCAGTCGGACCCAATGAGCAGTTCTTC. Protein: CASSPVGPNEQFF.

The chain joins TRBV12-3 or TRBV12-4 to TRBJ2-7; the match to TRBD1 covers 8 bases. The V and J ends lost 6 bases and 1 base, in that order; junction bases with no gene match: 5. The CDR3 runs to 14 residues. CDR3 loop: CASSWTGLSYEQYF. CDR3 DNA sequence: TGTGCCAGCAGCTGGACAGGGCTATCCTACGAGCAGTACTTC.

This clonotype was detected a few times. The CDR3 region has the DNA TGTGCCAGCAGTTTAGGGGTTAAGAACACTGAAGCTTTCTTT. Protein product: CASSLGVKNTEAFF. The chain has TRBV12-3 or TRBV12-4 and TRBJ1-1; D gene unclear. This CDR3 region has 14 residues. V was pared by 1 base and J by 1 base, with 7 bases between.

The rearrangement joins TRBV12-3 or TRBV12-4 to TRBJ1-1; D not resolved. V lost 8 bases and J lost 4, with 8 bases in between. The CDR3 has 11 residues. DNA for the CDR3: TGTGCCAGCTCTTTCATCACTGAAGCTTTCTTT. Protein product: CASSFITEAFF.